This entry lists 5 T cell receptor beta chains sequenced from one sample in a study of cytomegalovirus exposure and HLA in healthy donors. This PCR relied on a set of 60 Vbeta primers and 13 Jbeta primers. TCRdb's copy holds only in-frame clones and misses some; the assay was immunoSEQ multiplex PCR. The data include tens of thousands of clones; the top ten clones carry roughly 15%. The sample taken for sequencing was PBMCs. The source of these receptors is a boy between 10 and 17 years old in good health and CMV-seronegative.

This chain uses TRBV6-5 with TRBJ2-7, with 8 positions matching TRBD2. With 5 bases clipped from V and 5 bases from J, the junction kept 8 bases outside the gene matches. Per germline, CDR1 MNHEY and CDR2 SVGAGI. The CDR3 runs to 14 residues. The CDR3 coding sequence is TGTGCCAGCAGTCCCCGGGGGGGGGCGGACGAGCAGTACTTC. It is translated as CASSPRGGADEQYF.

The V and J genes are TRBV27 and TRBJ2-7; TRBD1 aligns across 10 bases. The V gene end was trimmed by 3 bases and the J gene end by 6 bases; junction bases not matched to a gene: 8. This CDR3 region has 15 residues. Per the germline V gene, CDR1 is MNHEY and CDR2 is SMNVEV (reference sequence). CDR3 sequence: CASSLVGQGVSEQYF. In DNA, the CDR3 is TGTGCCAGCAGTTTGGTAGGACAGGGGGTGTCCGAGCAGTACTTC.

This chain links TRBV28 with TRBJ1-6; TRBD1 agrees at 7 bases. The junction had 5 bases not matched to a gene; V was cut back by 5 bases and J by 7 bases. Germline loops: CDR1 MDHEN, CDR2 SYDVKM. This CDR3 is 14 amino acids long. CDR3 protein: CASSHRDRNSPLHF. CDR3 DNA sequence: TGTGCCAGCAGTCACCGGGACAGAAATTCACCCCTCCACTTT.

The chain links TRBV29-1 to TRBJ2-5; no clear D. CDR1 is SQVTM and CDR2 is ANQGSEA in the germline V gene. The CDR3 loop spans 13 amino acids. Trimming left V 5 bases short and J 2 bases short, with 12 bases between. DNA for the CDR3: TGCAGCGTTCTAGGAGAGTGGCAAGAGACCCAGTACTTC. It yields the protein CSVLGEWQETQYF.

The chain's CDR3 is CAIGTSGTQETQYF. The DNA for the CDR3 is TGTGCCATCGGGACTAGCGGGACACAAGAGACCCAGTACTTC. The chain links TRBV10-3 to TRBJ2-5; 13 bases line up with TRBD2. CDR1 ENHRY and CDR2 SYGVKD come from the germline V gene. The trim removed 8 bases at V and 2 bases at J, leaving 2 bases unmatched. CDR3 length: 14 amino acids.